The clone carrying this TCR beta chain was recorded at least ten times. The CDR3 runs to 14 residues. Germline lookup yields CDR1 LNHDA and CDR2 SQIVND (reference sequence). The V end lost 4 bases, the J end lost 6 bases, and 16 bases lay between the germline ends. RNA transcripts were the source from which TCR beta CDR3 regions were amplified. HTBI-primed first-round RT-PCR preceded second-round multiplex PCR. TCRdb reprocessed the multiplex PCR reads with MiXCR, giving one entry per CDR3 protein. Of around 600,000 distinct CDR3 sequences detected, about two fifths appear once; the ten largest clones hold around 3%. The sample originates from a study of Graves' ophthalmopathy and Graves' hyperthyroidism.

The sequencing input was peripheral blood. The source is an adult man with Graves' ophthalmopathy. V gene TRBV19 combines with J gene TRBJ2-7, with TRBD1 as a possible D gene (6 bases). CDR3 protein: CASSNRAPSGEQYF. The CDR3 DNA reads TGTGCCAGTAGTAACAGGGCCCCCTCGGGCGAGCAGTACTTC. Combining the CDR3 with reference TRBV19 and TRBJ2-7 gives the whole variable domain DGGITQSPKYLFRKEGQNVTLSCEQNLNHDAMYWYRQDPGQGLRLIYYSQIVNDFQKGDIAEGYSVSREKKESFPLTVTSAQKNPTAFYLCASSNRAPSGEQYFGPGTRLTVT.